What follows are 7 T cell receptor beta chains derived from one specimen sequenced in a study of cytomegalovirus exposure and HLA in healthy donors. PCR primers comprised 60 Vbeta and 13 Jbeta primers. Generated by immunoSEQ multiplex PCR, the TCRdb table keeps only in-frame clones and is missing some. Of about 200,000 clones detected, around 77% appear once; the ten largest clones hold less than 3.5%. Sequenced: PBMCs. All receptors derive from a woman aged 25-40 years in good health and CMV-seronegative.

This chain joins TRBV13 and TRBJ2-7; D may be TRBD1 (6 bases). The CDR3 consists of 15 residues. Germline CDR1 and CDR2: PRHDT and FYEKMQ (reference sequence). V was shortened by 8 bases and J by 2 bases, with 19 bases between the two germline ends. CDR3 sequence reads: CASRYTGTPTYEQYF. CDR3 DNA sequence: TGTGCCAGCCGTTATACCGGGACACCGACCTACGAGCAGTACTTC. The full variable domain, in which reference TRBV13 and TRBJ2-7 provide the parts outside the CDR3, is AAGVIQSPRHLIKEKRETATLKCYPIPRHDTVYWYQQGPGQDPQFLISFYEKMQSDKGSIPDRFSAQQFSDYHSELNMSSLELGDSALYFCASRYTGTPTYEQYFGPGTRLTVT.

The chain employs TRBV25-1 and TRBJ1-5, with D perhaps TRBD1 (6 bases). The germline gives CDR1 MGHDK, CDR2 SYGVNS. Trimming removed 2 bases from V and 3 bases from J, with 14 bases in between. CDR3 size: 16 residues. The DNA of the CDR3 is TGTGCCAGCAGTGAAGAGATAGGGGGTGCCAATCAGCCCCAGCATTTT. Translating gives CASSEEIGGANQPQHF.

This chain links TRBV25-1 with TRBJ1-1; D perhaps matches TRBD1 (6 bases). The CDR3 length is 14 residues. V was trimmed by 4 bases and J by 4 bases, leaving 13 bases between them. CDR1 and CDR2 from the germline V gene are MGHDK and SYGVNS. The CDR3 bases are TGTGCCAGCAGTGCCAAACGACAGGCCACTGAAGCTTTCTTT. Protein sequence: CASSAKRQATEAFF.

This clone was seen a single time. The genes are TRBV5-1 and TRBJ2-1; D may be TRBD2 (5 bases). Germline loops: CDR1 SGHRS, CDR2 YFSETQ. The CDR3 has 14 residues. Trimming took 1 base from V and 7 from J, leaving 12 bases between them. For the CDR3, the DNA is TGCGCCAGCAGCTTGATGGAGGCGGCGAATGAGCAGTTCTTC. Protein product: CASSLMEAANEQFF.

This sequence joins TRBV10-3 and TRBJ1-5; TRBD1 matches at 7 bases. CDR3 length: 16 residues. The germline V gene encodes CDR1 ENHRY and CDR2 SYGVKD. Germline trimming cut 3 bases from V and 3 bases from J; bases unmatched to any gene: 8. CDR3 region: CAISDGGDRNNQPQHF. The CDR3 nucleotides read TGTGCCATCAGTGACGGAGGGGACAGAAACAATCAGCCCCAGCATTTT.

This sequence joins TRBV11-2 and TRBJ2-7, with 11 bases lining up with TRBD2. The germline gives CDR1 SGHAT, CDR2 FQNNGV. The V and J ends lost 3 bases and 6 bases, in that order; junction bases with no gene match: 10. CDR3 length equals 16 residues. The CDR3 loop reads CASSFLSVTSGTEQYF. For the CDR3, the DNA is TGTGCCAGCAGCTTCCTGTCGGTGACTAGCGGGACCGAGCAGTACTTC.

The chain carries TRBV5-1 and TRBJ2-1, with D perhaps TRBD1 (6 bases). Trimming shortened V by 5 bases and J by 1 base, and 19 bases separated the two germline ends. The CDR3 runs to 17 residues. Per germline, CDR1 SGHRS and CDR2 YFSETQ. Here the CDR3 reads CASSRQVDFGSYNEQFF. CDR3 DNA: TGCGCCAGCAGTCGACAGGTTGACTTTGGGTCCTACAATGAGCAGTTCTTC. The whole variable domain, remainder taken from reference TRBV5-1 and TRBJ2-1, is KAGVTQTPRYLIKTRGQQVTLSCSPISGHRSVSWYQQTPGQGLQFLFEYFSETQRNKGNFPGRFSGRQFSNSRSEMNVSTLELGDSALYLCASSRQVDFGSYNEQFFGPGTRLTVL.